Below are 10 T cell receptor beta chains sequenced from a single sample in a study of T cells expressing NK-cell markers. TCRdb reprocessed the 5' RACE reads and reports one entry per CDR3 protein, with no DNA. The sample totals about 150,000 distinct CDR3 sequences; its top ten clones hold around a third. Source material: blood T cells: a sorted CD56 or NKG2C T cell subset, CD4+ or CD8+ T cells, or bulk PBMC T cells (not recorded which). These receptors originate from a woman in her forties or fifties in good health.

The V and J genes are TRBV7-2 and TRBJ2-3; TCRdb's D call, TRBD2, is unchecked because there is no DNA. The CDR3 contains 15 residues. The germline V gene has CDR1 SGHTA and CDR2 FQGNSA. The CDR3 protein is CASSTGTSGPDTQYF.

The V and J genes are TRBV4-1 and TRBJ2-2; TCRdb picks TRBD2, but there is no DNA to check that call. Germline CDR1 is MGHRA and CDR2 is YSYEKL. CDR3 length equals 17 residues. CDR3 region: CASSLYGTQTNTGELFF.

The chain links TRBV5-1 to TRBJ1-1; the D gene TCRdb calls, TRBD1, cannot be checked with no DNA. From germline, CDR1 is SGHRS and CDR2 YFSETQ. The CDR3 covers 14 residues. Here the CDR3 reads CASRMGQRNTEAFF.

This chain connects TRBV7-9 to TRBJ1-2; TCRdb's D call of TRBD1 is untestable without DNA. Germline V gene lookup returns CDR1 SEHNR and CDR2 FQNEAQ (reference sequence). CDR3 length equals 15 residues. The CDR3 here is CASSAGTGALDGYTF.

The V call is TRBV7-2, the J call TRBJ2-1; TCRdb selects TRBD2, and the lack of DNA leaves this call unchecked. The CDR3 runs to 15 residues. Germline loops: CDR1 SGHTA, CDR2 FQGNSA. The CDR3 is CASSLELALYNEQFF.

The chain recombines TRBV4-1 with TRBJ2-5. CDR1 is MGHRA and CDR2 is YSYEKL in the germline V gene. The CDR3 has 13 amino acids. The CDR3 protein is CASSLDGEETQYF.

The chain combines TRBV7-2 with TRBJ1-1; as DNA is missing, the TRBD1 call by TCRdb cannot be tested. The CDR3 is made up of 15 amino acids. Germline V gene data show CDR1 as SGHTA and CDR2 as FQGNSA. The CDR3 region is CASSLLDRGGTEAFF.

The V and J genes are TRBV29-1 and TRBJ2-3; TCRdb gives TRBD1 as the D gene, but with no DNA this cannot be confirmed. The CDR3 contains 16 residues. Germline V gene lookup returns CDR1 SQVTM and CDR2 ANQGSEA. CDR3 region: CSVESPDSISTDTQYF.

V usage is TRBV5-1 and J usage is TRBJ2-7; with no DNA, the TCRdb D assignment of TRBD1 cannot be verified. CDR1 is SGHRS and CDR2 is YFSETQ in the germline V gene. The CDR3 runs 13 residues. CDR3 region: CASREQGVYEQYF.

The rearrangement joins TRBV20-1 to TRBJ1-2. The CDR3 extends over 11 amino acids. Germline CDR1 reads DFQATT; CDR2 reads SNEGSKA (reference sequence). The CDR3: CSASEWGGYTF.